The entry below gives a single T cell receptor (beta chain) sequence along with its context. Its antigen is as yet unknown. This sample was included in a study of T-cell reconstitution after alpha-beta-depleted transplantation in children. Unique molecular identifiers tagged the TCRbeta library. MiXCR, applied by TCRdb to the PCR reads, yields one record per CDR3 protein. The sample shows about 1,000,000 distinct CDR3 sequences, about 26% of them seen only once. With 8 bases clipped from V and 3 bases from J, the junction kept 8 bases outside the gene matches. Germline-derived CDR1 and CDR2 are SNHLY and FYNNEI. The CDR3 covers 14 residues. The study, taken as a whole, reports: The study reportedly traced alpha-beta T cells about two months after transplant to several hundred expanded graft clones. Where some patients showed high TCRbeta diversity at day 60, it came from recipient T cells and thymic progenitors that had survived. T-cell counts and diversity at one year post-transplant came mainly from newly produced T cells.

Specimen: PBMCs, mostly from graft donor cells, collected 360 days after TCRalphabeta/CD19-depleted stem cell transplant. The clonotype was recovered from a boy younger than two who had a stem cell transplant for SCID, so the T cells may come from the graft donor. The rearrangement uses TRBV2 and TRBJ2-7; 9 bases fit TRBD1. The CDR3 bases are TGTGCCAGCGGCGGACAGGGGCTTAACTACGAGCAGTACTTC. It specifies CASGGQGLNYEQYF.